The source of this T cell receptor (beta chain) is a study of shared clonotypes between healthy human individuals. Trimming removed 6 bases at V and 8 bases at J, with 17 bases between. From germline, CDR1 is SNHLY and CDR2 FYNNEI. This CDR3 is built from 14 residues. Generated by immunoSEQ multiplex PCR, the TCRdb table keeps only in-frame clones and is missing some. Here the sample spans approximately 2,300,000 clones, just under 95% being singletons. The source of this sequence is a man younger than 35 in good health. Some clones in this sample may be carry-over from other donors' samples. Sequences were obtained from naive CD4+ T cells from PBMCs. Subset meaning: CD45RA+ positively selected. The chain recombines TRBV2 with TRBJ2-4; D remains unclear. The CDR3 is CASSQTSLEDIQYF. In DNA form, the CDR3 reads TGTGCCAGCAGCCAAACCTCCCTTGAGGACATTCAGTACTTC. The variable domain in full, completed from reference TRBV2 and TRBJ2-4, reads EPEVTQTPSHQVTQMGQEVILRCVPISNHLYFYWYRQILGQKVEFLVSFYNNEISEKSEIFDDQFSVERPDGSNFTLKIRSTKLEDSAMYFCASSQTSLEDIQYFGAGTRLSVL.